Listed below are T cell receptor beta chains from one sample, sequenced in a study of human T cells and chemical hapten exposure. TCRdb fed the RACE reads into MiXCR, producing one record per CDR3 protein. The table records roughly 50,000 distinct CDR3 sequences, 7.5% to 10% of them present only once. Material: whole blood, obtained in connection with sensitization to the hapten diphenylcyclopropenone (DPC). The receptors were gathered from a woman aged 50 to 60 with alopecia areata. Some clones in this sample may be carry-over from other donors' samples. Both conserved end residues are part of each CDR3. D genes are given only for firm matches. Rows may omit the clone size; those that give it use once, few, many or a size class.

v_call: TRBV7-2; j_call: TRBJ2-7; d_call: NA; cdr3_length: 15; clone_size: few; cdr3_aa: CASSLGWGMRHEQYF; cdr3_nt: TGTGCCAGCAGCTTAGGGTGGGGAATGAGGCACGAGCAGTACTTC
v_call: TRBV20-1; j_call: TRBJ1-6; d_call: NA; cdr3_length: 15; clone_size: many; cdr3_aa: CSAPPDAGFKAPLHF; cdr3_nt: TGCAGTGCCCCCCCAGACGCAGGGTTCAAGGCACCCCTCCACTTT
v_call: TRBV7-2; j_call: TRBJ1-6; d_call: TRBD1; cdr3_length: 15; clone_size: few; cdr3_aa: CASSFEGQLNSPLHF; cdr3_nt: TGTGCCAGCAGCTTCGAGGGACAGCTCAATTCACCCCTCCACTTT
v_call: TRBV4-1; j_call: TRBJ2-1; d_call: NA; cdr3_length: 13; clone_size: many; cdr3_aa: CASSHPGENEQFF; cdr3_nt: TGCGCCAGCAGCCACCCAGGAGAAAATGAGCAGTTCTTC
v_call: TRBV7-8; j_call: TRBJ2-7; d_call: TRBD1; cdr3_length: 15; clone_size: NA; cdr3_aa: CASSSGQARYYEQYF; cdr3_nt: TGTGCCAGCAGCTCGGGACAGGCCCGCTACTACGAGCAGTACTTC
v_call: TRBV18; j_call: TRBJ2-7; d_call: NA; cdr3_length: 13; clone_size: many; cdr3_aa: CASSPGLSYEQYF; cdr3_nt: TGTGCCAGCTCACCGGGACTTTCCTACGAGCAGTACTTC
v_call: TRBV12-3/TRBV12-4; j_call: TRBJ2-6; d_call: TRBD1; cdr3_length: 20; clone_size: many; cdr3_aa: CASSSKGLRTGSAGANVLTF; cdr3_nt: TGTGCCAGCAGTTCCAAGGGCTTACGGACAGGGTCTGCTGGGGCCAACGTCCTGACTTTC
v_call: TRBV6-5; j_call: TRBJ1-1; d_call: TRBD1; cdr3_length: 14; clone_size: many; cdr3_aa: CASSNQGAQRGAFF; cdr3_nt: TGTGCCAGCAGTAACCAGGGGGCACAGAGGGGAGCTTTCTTT
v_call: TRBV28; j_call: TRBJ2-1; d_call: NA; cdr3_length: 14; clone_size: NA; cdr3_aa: CASRALESYNEQFF; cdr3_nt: TGTGCCAGCAGGGCACTGGAGTCCTACAATGAGCAGTTCTTC
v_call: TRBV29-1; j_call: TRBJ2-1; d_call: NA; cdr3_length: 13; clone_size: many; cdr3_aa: CSVGPSSYNEQFF; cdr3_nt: TGCAGCGTTGGCCCGAGCTCCTACAATGAGCAGTTCTTC
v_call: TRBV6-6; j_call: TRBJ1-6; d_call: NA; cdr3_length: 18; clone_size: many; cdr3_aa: CASSYSSGESSYNSPLHF; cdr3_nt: TGTGCCAGCAGTTACTCGAGCGGTGAAAGCTCCTATAATTCACCCCTCCACTTT
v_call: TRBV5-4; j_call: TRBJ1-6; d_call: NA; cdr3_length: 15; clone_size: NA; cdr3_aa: CASSLGRRDNSPLHF; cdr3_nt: TGTGCCAGCAGCTTGGGAAGAAGAGATAATTCACCCCTCCACTTT
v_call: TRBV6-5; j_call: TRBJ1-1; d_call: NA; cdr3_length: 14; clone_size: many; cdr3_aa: CASIKAGGNTEAFF; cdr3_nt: TGTGCCAGCATCAAAGCGGGAGGGAACACTGAAGCTTTCTTT
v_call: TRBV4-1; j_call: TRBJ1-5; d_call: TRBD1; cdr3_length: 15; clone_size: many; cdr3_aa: CASSPDRGGNQPQHF; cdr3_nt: TGCGCCAGCAGTCCCGACAGGGGGGGCAATCAGCCCCAGCATTTT
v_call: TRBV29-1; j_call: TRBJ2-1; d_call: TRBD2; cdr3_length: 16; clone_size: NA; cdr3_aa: CSVEDIASGSRVEQFF; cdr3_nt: TGCAGCGTTGAAGATATCGCTAGCGGGAGTCGGGTTGAGCAGTTCTTC
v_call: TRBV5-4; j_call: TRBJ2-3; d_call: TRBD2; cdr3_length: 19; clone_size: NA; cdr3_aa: CASSIRTSGGGGLTDTQYF; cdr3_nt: TGTGCCAGCAGCATACGGACTAGCGGGGGCGGAGGGCTCACAGATACGCAGTATTTT
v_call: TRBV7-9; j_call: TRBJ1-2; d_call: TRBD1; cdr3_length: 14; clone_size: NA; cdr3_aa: CASSLTGASSGYTF; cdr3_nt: TGTGCCAGCAGCTTGACAGGGGCAAGTAGCGGCTACACCTTC
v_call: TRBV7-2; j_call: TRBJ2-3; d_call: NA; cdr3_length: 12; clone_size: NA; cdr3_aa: CASSSQRDTQYF; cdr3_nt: TGTGCCAGCAGCTCCCAGAGGGATACGCAGTATTTT
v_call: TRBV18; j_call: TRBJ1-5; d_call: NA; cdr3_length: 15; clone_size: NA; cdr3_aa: CASSAKRANNQPQHF; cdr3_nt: TGTGCCAGCTCAGCAAAAAGGGCGAACAATCAGCCCCAGCATTTT
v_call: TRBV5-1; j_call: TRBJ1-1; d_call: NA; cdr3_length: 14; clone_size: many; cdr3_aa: CASSATDMNTEAFF; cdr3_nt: TGCGCCAGCAGCGCCACAGATATGAACACTGAAGCTTTCTTT
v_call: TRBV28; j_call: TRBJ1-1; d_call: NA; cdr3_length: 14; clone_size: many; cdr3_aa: CASRPHHMNTEAFF; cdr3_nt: TGTGCCAGCAGGCCACACCACATGAACACTGAAGCTTTCTTT
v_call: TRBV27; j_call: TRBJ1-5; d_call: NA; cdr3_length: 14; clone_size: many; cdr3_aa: CASSFVGSRQPQHF; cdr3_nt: TGTGCCAGCAGTTTCGTAGGTAGCAGACAGCCCCAGCATTTT
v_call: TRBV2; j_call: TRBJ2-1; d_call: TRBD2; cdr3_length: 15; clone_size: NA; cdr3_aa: CASRKLAVAYNEQFF; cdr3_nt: TGTGCCAGCAGGAAACTAGCGGTTGCCTACAATGAGCAGTTCTTC
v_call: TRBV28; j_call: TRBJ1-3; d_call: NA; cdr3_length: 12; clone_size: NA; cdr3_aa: CASQSAGNTIYF; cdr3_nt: TGTGCCAGCCAGTCTGCTGGAAACACCATATATTTT
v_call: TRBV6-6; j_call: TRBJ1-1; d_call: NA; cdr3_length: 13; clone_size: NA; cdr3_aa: CASSYDPSTEAFF; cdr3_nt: TGTGCCAGCAGTTATGACCCTTCCACTGAAGCTTTCTTT
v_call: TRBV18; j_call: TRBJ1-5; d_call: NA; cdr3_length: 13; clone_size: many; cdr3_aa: CASSPGSPEPQHF; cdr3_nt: TGTGCCAGCTCACCAGGGAGCCCAGAGCCCCAGCATTTT
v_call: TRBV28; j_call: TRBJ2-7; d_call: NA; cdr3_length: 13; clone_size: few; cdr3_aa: CASHPTPYYEQYF; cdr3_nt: TGTGCCAGTCATCCCACCCCTTACTACGAGCAGTACTTC
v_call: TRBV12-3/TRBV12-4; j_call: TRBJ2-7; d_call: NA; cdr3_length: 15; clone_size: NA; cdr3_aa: CASSLERQSSYEQYF; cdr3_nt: TGTGCCAGCAGTTTAGAGAGGCAAAGCTCCTACGAGCAGTACTTC
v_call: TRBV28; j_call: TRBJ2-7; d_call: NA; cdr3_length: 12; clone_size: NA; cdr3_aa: CASSSTLYEQYF; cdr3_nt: TGTGCCAGCAGTTCCACCCTCTACGAGCAGTACTTC
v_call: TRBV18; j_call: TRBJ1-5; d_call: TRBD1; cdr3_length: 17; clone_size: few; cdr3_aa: CASSPGTGGISNQPQHF; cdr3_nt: TGTGCCAGCTCACCAGGCACAGGGGGGATCAGCAATCAGCCCCAGCATTTT
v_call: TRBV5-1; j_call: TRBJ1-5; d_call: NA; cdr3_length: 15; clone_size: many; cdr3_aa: CASSLTTGNNQPQHF; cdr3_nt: TGCGCCAGCAGCTTAACAACGGGTAATAATCAGCCCCAGCATTTT
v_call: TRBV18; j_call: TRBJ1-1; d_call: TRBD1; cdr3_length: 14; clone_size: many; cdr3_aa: CASSQDRGNTEAFF; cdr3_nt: TGTGCCAGCTCACAAGACAGGGGGAACACTGAAGCTTTCTTT
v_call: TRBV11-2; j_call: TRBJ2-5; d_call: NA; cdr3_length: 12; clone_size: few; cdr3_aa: CASSLDLETQYF; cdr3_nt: TGTGCCAGCAGCTTAGACCTAGAGACCCAGTACTTC
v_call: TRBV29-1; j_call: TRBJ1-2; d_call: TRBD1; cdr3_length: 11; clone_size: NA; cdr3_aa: CSATRTGGYTF; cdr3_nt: TGCAGCGCGACTCGGACAGGGGGCTACACCTTC
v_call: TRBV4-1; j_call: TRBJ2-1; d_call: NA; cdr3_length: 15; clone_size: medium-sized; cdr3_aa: CASSRRDTGYNEQFF; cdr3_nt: TGCGCCAGCAGCCGGCGGGACACGGGCTACAATGAGCAGTTCTTC
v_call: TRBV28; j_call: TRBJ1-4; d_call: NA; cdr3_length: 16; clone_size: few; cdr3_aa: CASSLGRVLGGEKLFF; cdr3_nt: TGTGCCAGCAGTTTAGGGAGAGTTTTGGGTGGTGAAAAACTGTTTTTT
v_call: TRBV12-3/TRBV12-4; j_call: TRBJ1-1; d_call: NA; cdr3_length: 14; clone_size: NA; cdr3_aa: CASSLGQYNTEAFF; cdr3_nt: TGTGCCAGCAGTTTAGGACAGTACAACACTGAAGCTTTCTTT
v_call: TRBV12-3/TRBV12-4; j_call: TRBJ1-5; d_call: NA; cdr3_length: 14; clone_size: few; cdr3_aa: CASSLVSINQPQHF; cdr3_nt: TGTGCCAGCAGTTTAGTCAGTATTAATCAGCCCCAGCATTTT
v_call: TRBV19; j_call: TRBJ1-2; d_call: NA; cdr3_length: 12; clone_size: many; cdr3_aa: CASRHAFYGYTF; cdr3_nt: TGTGCCAGTAGGCATGCTTTCTATGGCTACACCTTC
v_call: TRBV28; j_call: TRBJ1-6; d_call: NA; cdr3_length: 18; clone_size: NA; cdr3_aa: CASSSPPPRTEVRSPLHF; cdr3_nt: TGTGCCAGCAGTTCTCCACCCCCAAGGACAGAAGTGAGATCACCCCTCCACTTT
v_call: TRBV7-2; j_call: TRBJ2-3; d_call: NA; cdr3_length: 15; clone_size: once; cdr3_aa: CASSLWQGYTDTQYF; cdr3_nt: TGTGCCAGCAGCTTATGGCAGGGATACACAGATACGCAGTATTTT
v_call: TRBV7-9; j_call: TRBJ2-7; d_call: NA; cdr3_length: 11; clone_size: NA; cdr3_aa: CASSFAHEQYF; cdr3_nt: TGTGCCAGCAGCTTTGCCCACGAGCAGTACTTC
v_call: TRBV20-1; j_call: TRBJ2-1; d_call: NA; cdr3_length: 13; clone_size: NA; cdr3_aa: CSAMDSPVDEQFF; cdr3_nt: TGCAGTGCAATGGACTCCCCCGTGGATGAGCAGTTCTTC
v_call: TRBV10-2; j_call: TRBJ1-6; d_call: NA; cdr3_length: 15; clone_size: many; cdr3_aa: CASTRDRAYNSPLHF; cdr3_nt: TGCGCCAGCACCCGTGACAGAGCCTATAATTCACCCCTCCACTTT
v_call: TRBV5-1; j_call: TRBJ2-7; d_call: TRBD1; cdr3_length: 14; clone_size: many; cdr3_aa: CASSSGQGSYEQYF; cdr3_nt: TGCGCCAGCAGCTCGGGACAGGGGTCCTACGAGCAGTACTTC
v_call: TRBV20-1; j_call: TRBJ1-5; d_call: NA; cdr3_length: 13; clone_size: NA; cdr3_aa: CSAVGGASQPQHF; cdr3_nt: TGCAGTGCTGTAGGGGGGGCAAGTCAGCCCCAGCATTTT
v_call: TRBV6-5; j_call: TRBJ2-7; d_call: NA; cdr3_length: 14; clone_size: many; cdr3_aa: CASSLFRGAYEQYF; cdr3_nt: TGTGCCAGCAGTCTATTCAGGGGAGCTTACGAGCAGTACTTC
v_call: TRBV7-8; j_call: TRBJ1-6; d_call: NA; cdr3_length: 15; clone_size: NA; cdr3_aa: CASSLDVPPNSPLHF; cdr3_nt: TGTGCCAGCAGCTTAGACGTGCCCCCCAATTCACCCCTCCACTTT
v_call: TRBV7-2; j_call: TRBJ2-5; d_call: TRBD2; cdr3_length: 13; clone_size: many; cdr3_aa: CASSSLALETQYF; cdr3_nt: TGTGCCAGCAGCTCACTAGCGCTGGAGACCCAGTACTTC
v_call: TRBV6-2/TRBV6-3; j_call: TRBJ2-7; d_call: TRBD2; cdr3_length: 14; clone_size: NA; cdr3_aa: CASNQAGNPYEQYF; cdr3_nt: TGTGCCAGCAATCAAGCGGGAAACCCCTACGAGCAGTACTTC
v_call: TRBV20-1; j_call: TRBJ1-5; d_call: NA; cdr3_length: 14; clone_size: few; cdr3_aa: CSASGNLVDQPQHF; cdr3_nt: TGCAGTGCTAGTGGGAATTTAGTGGATCAGCCCCAGCATTTT
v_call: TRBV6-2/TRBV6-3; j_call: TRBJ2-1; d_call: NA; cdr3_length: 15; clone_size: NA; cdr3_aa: CASSYSFSGYGEQFF; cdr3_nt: TGTGCCAGCAGTTACTCGTTTTCAGGGTATGGTGAGCAGTTCTTC
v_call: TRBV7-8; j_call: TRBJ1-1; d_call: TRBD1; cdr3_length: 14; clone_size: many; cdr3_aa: CASSSREGATMVFF; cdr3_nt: TGTGCCAGCAGCTCCAGGGAGGGGGCCACGATGGTTTTCTTT
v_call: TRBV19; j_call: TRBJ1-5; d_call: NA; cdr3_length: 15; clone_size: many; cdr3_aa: CASTPEGRGNQPQHF; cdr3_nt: TGTGCCAGTACCCCAGAGGGGCGCGGGAATCAGCCCCAGCATTTT
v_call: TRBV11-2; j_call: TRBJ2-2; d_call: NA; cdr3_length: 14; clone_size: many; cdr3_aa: CASPVGGRTGELFF; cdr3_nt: TGTGCCAGTCCGGTTGGGGGCCGGACCGGGGAGCTGTTTTTT
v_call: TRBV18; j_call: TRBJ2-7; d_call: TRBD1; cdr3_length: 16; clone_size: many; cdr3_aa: CASSPSGQGARDEQYF; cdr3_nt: TGTGCCAGCTCACCCTCTGGACAGGGGGCTCGGGACGAGCAGTACTTC
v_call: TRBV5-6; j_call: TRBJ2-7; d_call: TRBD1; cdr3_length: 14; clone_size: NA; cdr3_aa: CASSSGQGWNEQYF; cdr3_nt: TGTGCCAGCAGCTCCGGACAGGGGTGGAACGAGCAGTACTTC